The 24 T cell receptor beta chains below were found in one sample sequenced in a study of T-cell memory formation after mild COVID-19. TCRdb independently ran MiXCR on the 5' RACE reads; one entry per CDR3 protein. The sample lists about 110,000 distinct CDR3 sequences, over 15% occurring once. Sequences were obtained from PBMCs or a T cell subset sorted from them (not recorded which). Receptor source: an adult woman who had mild COVID-19 (a few samples of this study predate the infection). Cell type and time point are not known.

The chain combines TRBV6-2 or TRBV6-3 with TRBJ2-1; 10 bases match TRBD2. This CDR3 contains 20 residues. Germline CDR1 and CDR2: MNHEY and SVGEGT. V lost 2 bases and J lost 6; bases outside the gene matches: 19. The CDR3 DNA sequence: TGTGCCAGCAGTTACCTCAGGTCCAGCGGGAGGGCTTTTTTTACCAATGAGCAGTTCTTC. Translated: CASSYLRSSGRAFFTNEQFF.

Written as DNA, the CDR3 is TGCAGTGCTAGAGATAGTTTCGGCTACGAGCAGTACTTC. Protein product: CSARDSFGYEQYF. This chain joins TRBV20-1 and TRBJ2-7; D unresolved. CDR1 and CDR2 (germline): DFQATT, SNEGSKA (reference sequence). CDR3 size: 13 residues. V lost 0 bases to trimming and J lost 3 bases, with 9 bases between them.

The V and J genes are TRBV11-2 and TRBJ2-7; D perhaps matches TRBD2 (6 bases). The CDR3 has 16 residues. The V gene's germline CDR1 is SGHAT and CDR2 FQNNGV. Trimming stripped 4 bases from V and 1 base from J, with 17 bases between. The CDR3 DNA sequence: TGTGCCAGCAGCTCTTCAGGACTACTTTCATCCTACGAGCAGTACTTC. Translated, it gives CASSSSGLLSSYEQYF.

The J gene is TRBJ2-1, the V gene TRBV20-1; no firm D call. V was cut by 6 bases and J by 7 bases, with 13 bases left in between. The CDR3 consists of 12 residues. Looked up from germline, CDR1 is DFQATT and CDR2 is SNEGSKA (reference sequence). This chain's CDR3 is CSAPRAGNEQFF. Written as DNA, the CDR3 is TGCAGTGCCCCCCGGGCAGGTAATGAGCAGTTCTTC.

J is TRBJ1-1 and V is TRBV29-1; D is uncertain. Per the germline V gene, CDR1 is SQVTM and CDR2 is ANQGSEA. The ends were cut back, 7 bases at V and 9 bases at J, with 21 bases in the middle. The CDR3 sequence is 13 residues long. The CDR3 coding sequence is TGCAGCGCCTTGAGGAGTGAGAAGATTCAAGCTTTCTTT. It codes for CSALRSEKIQAFF.

This clonotype was detected only a few times. CDR3 protein: CASRSMTSGGAKDTDTQYF. In nucleotides, the CDR3 is TGTGCCAGCAGATCGATGACTAGCGGGGGGGCGAAGGACACAGATACGCAGTATTTT. The chain uses TRBV12-3 or TRBV12-4 and TRBJ2-3; 14 bases match TRBD2. V lost 6 bases to trimming and J lost 2 bases; unmatched junction nucleotides: 13. This CDR3 is 19 amino acids long.

The CDR3: CATSIDRVSYNSPLHF. The DNA for the CDR3 is TGTGCCACCAGCATAGACAGAGTCTCCTATAATTCACCCCTCCACTTT. The rearrangement uses TRBV15 and TRBJ1-6, with D perhaps TRBD1 (5 bases). V was cut by 4 bases and J by 0 bases, with 10 bases left in between. Germline V gene sequence: CDR1 LNHNV, CDR2 YYDKDF (reference sequence). The CDR3 loop spans 16 amino acids.

The V and J genes are TRBV6-5 and TRBJ1-1; D might be TRBD1 (6 bases). This CDR3 region has 15 residues. Germline V gene data show CDR1 as MNHEY and CDR2 as SVGAGI. Trimming removed 4 bases at V and 1 base at J, with 13 bases between. CDR3 amino acids: CASSLTGLWNTEAFF. For the CDR3, the DNA is TGTGCCAGCAGTTTAACAGGGCTTTGGAACACTGAAGCTTTCTTT.

This clonotype was seen a few times. The chain joins TRBV6-1 to TRBJ2-7, with D perhaps assigned TRBD1 or TRBD2 (5 bases each). CDR3 length equals 15 residues. Germline-derived CDR1 and CDR2 are MNHNS and SASEGT. V dropped 7 bases and J dropped 7 bases, with 23 bases sitting between them. This CDR3 is CASTQSGGASGEQYF. In DNA form, the CDR3 reads TGTGCCAGCACCCAGAGTGGGGGTGCTTCGGGTGAGCAGTACTTC.

This clonotype came up a few times. The J gene is TRBJ1-1, the V gene TRBV29-1; tentative D call: TRBD1 (6 bases). This CDR3 is 16 amino acids long. The germline V gene encodes CDR1 SQVTM and CDR2 ANQGSEA. With 6 bases removed from V and 0 bases from J, the gap between germline ends came to 20 bases. The CDR3 sequence is CSVLDRFNPLNTEAFF. CDR3 coding DNA: TGCAGCGTATTAGACAGGTTTAATCCCTTGAACACTGAAGCTTTCTTT.

In this sample, this clonotype turned up a few times. This chain links TRBV7-9 with TRBJ2-5; D might be TRBD1 or TRBD2, each matching 5 bases. The CDR3 is 15 residues long. Germline lookup yields CDR1 SEHNR and CDR2 FQNEAQ (reference sequence). V lost 0 bases and J 5 bases, leaving 13 bases between the germline ends. Here the CDR3 DNA reads TGTGCCAGCAGCTTAGCCGGGACCCCAGGGGAGACCCAGTACTTC. Translating gives CASSLAGTPGETQYF.

The chain has TRBV5-1 and TRBJ2-2; 10 nucleotides agree with TRBD1. The CDR3 loop spans 17 amino acids. From germline, CDR1 is SGHRS and CDR2 YFSETQ. The junction had 7 bases not matched to a gene; V was cut back by 0 bases and J by 5 bases. This CDR3 is CASSLDLGTGETGELFF. CDR3 DNA sequence: TGCGCCAGCAGCTTGGACCTTGGGACAGGGGAGACCGGGGAGCTGTTTTTT.

The rearrangement joins TRBV7-9 to TRBJ1-1; D not certain. The CDR3 covers 13 residues. Deletions cut 3 bases from V and 3 bases from J, with 8 bases between. The germline V gene encodes CDR1 SEHNR and CDR2 FQNEAQ (reference sequence). In nucleotides, the CDR3 is TGTGCCAGCAGCTTCCCGGTCCACACTGAAGCTTTCTTT. Translating gives CASSFPVHTEAFF.

The table lists this clonotype with a few counts. The V gene is TRBV20-1, the J gene TRBJ1-6; D is undetermined. The CDR3 totals 12 residues. The V end lost 1 base, the J end lost 8 bases, and 6 bases lay between the germline ends. The V gene's germline CDR1 is DFQATT and CDR2 SNEGSKA (reference sequence). The CDR3 loop is CSARVGDSPLHF. The CDR3 nucleotides read TGCAGTGCTAGAGTTGGCGATTCACCCCTCCACTTT.

At least ten counts were recorded for this clonotype. The V and J genes are TRBV6-6 and TRBJ2-1; tentative D call: TRBD2 (6 bases). Germline-derived CDR1 and CDR2 are MNHNY and SVGAGI (reference sequence). Trimming took 7 bases from V and 0 from J, leaving 22 bases between them. There are 18 residues in the CDR3. The CDR3 DNA sequence: TGTGCCAGCAATCTAGGGCCCCCTCTAGCGAGCTCCTACAATGAGCAGTTCTTC. Protein sequence: CASNLGPPLASSYNEQFF.

This clonotype has a count of ten or more. This sequence joins TRBV15 and TRBJ1-6, with 7 bases identical to TRBD1. CDR1 and CDR2 from the germline V gene are LNHNV and YYDKDF (reference sequence). The CDR3 spans 16 residues. With 5 bases clipped from V and 4 bases from J, the junction kept 8 bases outside the gene matches. CDR3 nucleotide sequence: TGTGCCACCAGCTTGGGACAGCACCGTTATAATTCACCCCTCCACTTT. Translating gives CATSLGQHRYNSPLHF.

This chain links TRBV29-1 with TRBJ1-1; 7 bases align to TRBD1. The CDR3 spans 14 residues. Trimming removed 2 bases from V and 1 base from J; junction bases left unmatched: 4. The V gene's germline CDR1 is SQVTM and CDR2 ANQGSEA. CDR3 in DNA: TGCAGCGTTGAAACAGGGGACCCGAACACTGAAGCTTTCTTT. Amino acids: CSVETGDPNTEAFF.

This sequence joins TRBV29-1 and TRBJ2-1; TRBD2 might be the D (5 bases). The CDR3 has 12 amino acids. The V end was cut by 6 bases, the J end by 10 bases, with 16 bases between. The germline CDR1 and CDR2 sequences are SQVTM and ANQGSEA. The CDR3 sequence is CSVVTGSGEQFF. As DNA, the CDR3 is TGCAGCGTCGTAACCGGGTCGGGGGAGCAGTTCTTC.

The chain is built from TRBV5-1 and TRBJ1-1; 10 nucleotides align to TRBD1. Trimming cost V 5 bases and J 5 bases; bases outside gene matches: 9. Germline V gene lookup returns CDR1 SGHRS and CDR2 YFSETQ. The CDR3 is 15 residues long. The chain's CDR3 is CASRDWDRGWTEAFF. The CDR3 DNA reads as TGCGCCAGCAGGGATTGGGACAGGGGATGGACTGAAGCTTTCTTT.

This chain links TRBV7-9 with TRBJ2-1; 7 bases fit TRBD2. Germline V gene sequence: CDR1 SEHNR, CDR2 FQNEAQ (reference sequence). The CDR3 spans 15 residues. The trim removed 6 bases at V and 9 bases at J, leaving 14 bases unmatched. DNA of the CDR3: TGTGCCAGCAGTCCAAGGTGGGCGGGAGTCGTTGAGCAGTTCTTC. It yields the protein CASSPRWAGVVEQFF. The full variable domain, its missing parts supplied by reference TRBV7-9 and TRBJ2-1, is DTGVSQNPRHKITKRGQNVTFRCDPISEHNRLYWYRQTLGQGPEFLTYFQNEAQLEKSRLLSDRFSAERPKGSFSTLEIQRTEQGDSAMYLCASSPRWAGVVEQFFGPGTRLTVL.

V gene TRBV4-1 combines with J gene TRBJ1-1; 9 bases agree with TRBD1. The junction had 4 bases not matched to a gene; V was cut back by 1 base and J by 4 bases. This CDR3 is 15 amino acids long. Germline V gene data show CDR1 as MGHRA and CDR2 as YSYEKL. Here the CDR3 reads CASSQGQGVGTEAFF. The DNA for the CDR3 is TGCGCCAGCAGCCAAGGACAGGGGGTGGGCACTGAAGCTTTCTTT.

There are a few counts of this clonotype. V is TRBV18 and J is TRBJ2-1, with 9 bases identical to TRBD2. This CDR3 has 14 residues. Germline trimming cut 2 bases from V and 9 bases from J; bases unmatched to any gene: 5. In germline, CDR1 is KGHSH, CDR2 LQKENI. As DNA, the CDR3 is TGTGCCAGCTCACCAGGGACTAGCAGTATTGAGCAGTTCTTC. Translation gives CASSPGTSSIEQFF.

A few counts support this clonotype. The gene calls are TRBV6-5 and TRBJ2-7; D may match TRBD1 or TRBD2 (5 bases each). This CDR3 is built from 14 residues. Looked up from germline, CDR1 is MNHEY and CDR2 is SVGAGI. With 5 bases removed from V and 5 bases from J, the gap between germline ends came to 16 bases. CDR3 protein: CASSRDLWWDEQYF. The CDR3 nucleotides read TGTGCCAGCAGTAGGGACCTGTGGTGGGACGAGCAGTACTTC.

This clonotype was found many times. This chain links TRBV4-3 with TRBJ2-2; D is uncertain. The length of the CDR3 is 14 residues. The germline gives CDR1 LGHNA, CDR2 YSLEER. V lost 5 bases and J 7 bases, leaving 14 bases between the germline ends. CDR3 protein: CASSGLWVGGELFF. CDR3 nucleotides: TGCGCCAGCAGCGGCCTATGGGTGGGCGGGGAGCTGTTTTTT.